The rows below give T cell receptor beta chains drawn from one sample of a study of T cell repertoires in cytomegalovirus infection. TCRdb used MiXCR to reprocess the reads, holding one entry per CDR3 protein. This table has 360,000 or so distinct CDR3 sequences, about 34% appearing once. Their target antigens are unknown. The sample here was cultured PBMCs, taken from culture after CMV antigen stimulation. These TCRs come from a human donor in good health (CMV status not recorded). Some clones in this sample may be carry-over from other donors' samples. CDR3s include the opening cysteine and the closing phenylalanine or tryptophan. Fields, in order: V gene, J gene, clone size, D gene, CDR3 protein, CDR3 DNA. A D gene is named only where the DNA matches it firmly. Clone size, where shown, is once, few, many, or a class for clones that have expanded.

TRBV5-1	TRBJ2-2	NA	NA	CATSRGASDTGELFF	TGCGCCACCTCGAGAGGAGCGTCGGACACCGGGGAGCTGTTTTTT
TRBV12-3/TRBV12-4	TRBJ2-3	NA	NA	CASSSPAGTPYF	TGTGCCAGCAGTTCCCCCGCAGGGACTCCGTATTTT
TRBV6-2/TRBV6-3	TRBJ2-1	NA	TRBD2	CASSAGTSGSDEQFF	TGTGCCAGCAGTGCAGGGACTAGCGGGAGCGATGAGCAGTTCTTC
TRBV11-2	TRBJ2-1	few	NA	CASSRGLGTYNEQFF	TGTGCCAGCAGCCGAGGACTCGGGACCTACAATGAGCAGTTCTTC
TRBV6-1	TRBJ1-4	NA	TRBD1	CASSRTGSPNEKLFF	TGTGCCAGCAGTCGGACAGGGAGTCCTAATGAAAAACTGTTTTTT
TRBV7-9	TRBJ1-6	once	NA	CASSSSWSKHNSPLHF	TGTGCCAGCAGCTCATCCTGGAGCAAACATAATTCACCCCTCCACTTT
TRBV7-6	TRBJ1-5	NA	NA	CASSLGSPNQPQHF	TGTGCCAGCAGCTTAGGATCCCCGAATCAGCCCCAGCATTTT
TRBV6-2/TRBV6-3	TRBJ2-7	few	NA	CASSQIRGRFSEQYF	TGTGCCAGCAGTCAAATACGGGGAAGGTTCTCCGAGCAGTACTTC
TRBV7-2	TRBJ2-7	NA	NA	CASSSRPDRSYEQYF	TGTGCCAGCAGCTCCCGTCCCGACAGGTCCTACGAGCAGTACTTC
TRBV19	TRBJ2-7	NA	NA	CASSKSRTFHEQYF	TGTGCCAGTAGTAAGTCCCGGACATTCCACGAGCAGTACTTC
TRBV2	TRBJ2-1	few	TRBD2	CASSEGLAGGPSTNEQFF	TGTGCCAGCAGTGAGGGACTAGCGGGAGGGCCGAGCACCAATGAGCAGTTCTTC
TRBV27	TRBJ2-7	NA	NA	CASSGTKAIYEQYF	TGTGCCAGCAGCGGGACAAAGGCGATCTACGAGCAGTACTTC
TRBV19	TRBJ2-1	NA	NA	CASSPVGAGRISIGRNEQFF	TGTGCCAGTAGTCCCGTCGGTGCCGGCAGGATATCTATAGGGCGAAATGAGCAGTTCTTC
TRBV5-8	TRBJ2-2	NA	NA	CASSLSAELFF	TGTGCCAGCAGCTTGAGTGCGGAGCTGTTTTTT
TRBV11-2	TRBJ1-1	NA	TRBD1	CASSTTGGPGEAFF	TGTGCCAGCAGCACAACAGGGGGCCCTGGTGAAGCTTTCTTT
TRBV7-2	TRBJ1-1	few	NA	CASSAQGAGEAFF	TGTGCCAGCAGCGCTCAAGGGGCCGGAGAAGCTTTCTTT
TRBV11-2	TRBJ2-6	many	TRBD1	CASSSYTGARYSGANVLTF	TGTGCCAGCAGCTCCTATACAGGGGCTCGTTACTCTGGGGCCAACGTCCTGACTTTC
TRBV6-2/TRBV6-3	TRBJ2-4	NA	TRBD1	CASSSGQGGILAKNIQYF	TGTGCCAGCAGCTCCGGACAGGGGGGGATACTAGCCAAAAACATTCAGTACTTC
TRBV12-3/TRBV12-4	TRBJ1-3	few	NA	CASRRTTGSGNTIYF	TGTGCCAGCAGGCGAACGACAGGATCTGGAAACACCATATATTTT
TRBV4-3	TRBJ2-3	NA	TRBD2	CASSQAAKSGIITDTQYF	TGCGCCAGCAGCCAAGCCGCGAAAAGCGGGATTATAACAGATACGCAGTATTTT
TRBV7-2	TRBJ2-1	few	NA	CASSFAARKSNEQFF	TGTGCCAGCAGCTTTGCTGCTAGGAAAAGCAATGAGCAGTTCTTC
TRBV19	TRBJ2-5	few	NA	CATKQGSETQYF	TGTGCCACCAAACAGGGAAGTGAGACCCAGTACTTC
TRBV6-6	TRBJ1-6	NA	NA	CASSFSDYNSPLHF	TGTGCCAGCAGCTTCAGTGATTATAATTCACCCCTCCACTTT
TRBV7-2	TRBJ1-2	few	TRBD1	CASIFRTGEGYTF	TGTGCCAGCATCTTTAGGACAGGGGAGGGCTACACCTTC
TRBV19	TRBJ1-1	NA	NA	CASSPGHMNTEAFF	TGTGCCAGTAGTCCAGGGCACATGAACACTGAAGCTTTCTTT
TRBV11-2	TRBJ1-1	few	NA	CASSLDTGWQAFF	TGTGCCAGCAGCTTAGATACAGGGTGGCAAGCTTTCTTT
TRBV12-3/TRBV12-4	TRBJ2-1	few	TRBD1	CASSARPGQGVNEQFF	TGTGCCAGCAGCGCCAGGCCGGGACAGGGGGTCAATGAGCAGTTCTTC
TRBV20-1	TRBJ2-4	few	TRBD2	CSARDLSGSGKNIQYF	TGCAGTGCTAGAGATCTTAGCGGGAGTGGCAAAAACATTCAGTACTTC
TRBV7-3	TRBJ2-3	NA	NA	CASSPDPAHTDTQYF	TGTGCCAGCAGCCCAGACCCGGCCCACACAGATACGCAGTATTTT
TRBV7-9	TRBJ1-1	NA	NA	CASSLEAGANTEAFF	TGTGCCAGCAGCTTAGAAGCGGGGGCGAACACTGAAGCTTTCTTT
TRBV28	TRBJ1-1	NA	NA	CASSFRQEPMNTEAFF	TGTGCCAGCAGTTTCCGACAGGAGCCCATGAACACTGAAGCTTTCTTT
TRBV7-9	TRBJ2-7	NA	NA	CASSTAAVGEQYF	TGTGCCAGCAGCACGGCCGCCGTAGGTGAGCAGTACTTC
TRBV5-6	TRBJ2-2	NA	NA	CASSLAAYTGELFF	TGTGCCAGCAGCTTGGCGGCCTACACCGGGGAGCTGTTTTTT
TRBV11-2	TRBJ1-1	NA	NA	CASSLQAITEAFF	TGTGCCAGCAGCTTACAGGCTATCACTGAAGCTTTCTTT
TRBV20-1	TRBJ2-1	NA	TRBD2	CSAEPGTSIYNEQFF	TGCAGTGCAGAACCCGGGACTAGCATCTACAATGAGCAGTTCTTC
TRBV28	TRBJ2-3	few	TRBD1	CASSLQPGQGSDTQYF	TGTGCCAGCAGCCTACAGCCGGGACAGGGCTCAGATACGCAGTATTTT
TRBV6-1	TRBJ2-1	NA	NA	CASSYNRGYNEQFF	TGTGCCAGCAGTTATAACCGGGGGTACAATGAGCAGTTCTTC
TRBV19	TRBJ1-1	NA	NA	CASSTPEPGRTEAFF	TGTGCCAGTAGTACCCCCGAGCCCGGGCGGACTGAAGCTTTCTTT
TRBV28	TRBJ2-7	NA	NA	CASSWTGRYEQYF	TGTGCCAGCAGTTGGACTGGGAGGTACGAGCAGTACTTC
TRBV7-8	TRBJ1-5	NA	TRBD1	CASSSSGTGAAPAGQPQHF	TGTGCCAGCAGCTCCTCCGGGACAGGGGCCGCCCCCGCTGGGCAGCCCCAGCATTTT
TRBV4-3	TRBJ2-5	NA	TRBD2	CASSQGLAGELQETQYF	TGCGCCAGCAGCCAAGGACTAGCGGGGGAGCTTCAAGAGACCCAGTACTTC
TRBV12-3/TRBV12-4	TRBJ2-3	NA	NA	CASSPQTDTQYF	TGTGCCAGCAGTCCCCAGACAGATACGCAGTATTTT
TRBV7-3	TRBJ2-1	NA	NA	CASSLTVGDPYNEQFF	TGTGCCAGCAGCTTAACGGTAGGGGATCCCTACAATGAGCAGTTCTTC
TRBV7-2	TRBJ2-2	many	NA	CASSRWAGELFF	TGTGCCAGCAGCAGGTGGGCCGGGGAGCTGTTTTTT
TRBV19	TRBJ1-2	few	TRBD1	CASSKRTGASYGYTF	TGTGCCAGTAGTAAGAGGACAGGGGCGAGCTATGGCTACACCTTC
TRBV7-2	TRBJ1-2	NA	NA	CASSLGAVYGYTF	TGTGCCAGCAGTTTGGGGGCGGTCTATGGCTACACCTTC
TRBV10-1	TRBJ2-1	NA	TRBD1	CASSGRQGTYNEQFF	TGCGCCAGCAGTGGGAGACAGGGGACCTACAATGAGCAGTTCTTC
TRBV7-2	TRBJ2-5	few	TRBD1	CASSVQRGRETQYF	TGTGCCAGCAGCGTCCAAAGGGGGCGAGAGACCCAGTACTTC
TRBV6-2/TRBV6-3	TRBJ2-7	many	NA	CASRGTIAYEQYF	TGTGCCAGCAGGGGGACAATCGCCTACGAGCAGTACTTC
TRBV19	TRBJ2-7	NA	NA	CASSNDRSRYEQYF	TGTGCCAGTAGTAACGACAGGTCCCGCTACGAGCAGTACTTC
TRBV6-2/TRBV6-3	TRBJ1-1	few	NA	CASSFDREAFF	TGTGCCAGCAGTTTCGACAGGGAAGCTTTCTTT
TRBV10-3	TRBJ2-5	once	NA	CAIRAGTFQETQYF	TGTGCCATCAGGGCAGGGACCTTCCAAGAGACCCAGTACTTC
TRBV7-2	TRBJ1-1	NA	NA	CASSLYSANTEAFF	TGTGCCAGCAGCTTATATTCGGCGAACACTGAAGCTTTCTTT
TRBV2	TRBJ2-5	NA	NA	CASTYGMGTGQETQYF	TGTGCCAGCACCTACGGTATGGGGACCGGCCAAGAGACCCAGTACTTC
TRBV7-2	TRBJ1-2	NA	NA	CASSLDRVTNYGYTF	TGTGCCAGCAGCTTAGATCGGGTAACAAACTATGGCTACACCTTC